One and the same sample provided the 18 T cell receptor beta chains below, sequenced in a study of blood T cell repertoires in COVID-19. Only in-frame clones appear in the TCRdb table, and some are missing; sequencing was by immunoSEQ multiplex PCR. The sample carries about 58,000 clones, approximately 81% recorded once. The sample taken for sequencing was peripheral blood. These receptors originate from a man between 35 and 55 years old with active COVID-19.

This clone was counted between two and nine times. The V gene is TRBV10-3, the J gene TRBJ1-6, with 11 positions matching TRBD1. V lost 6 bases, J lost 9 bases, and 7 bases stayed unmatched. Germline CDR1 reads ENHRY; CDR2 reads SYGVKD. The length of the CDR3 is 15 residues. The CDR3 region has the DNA TGTGCCATCAGGGAACGGACAGGGGGCACTTCACCCCTCCACTTT. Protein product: CAIRERTGGTSPLHF.

The CDR3: CASSFIGQTAHEQYF. The CDR3 DNA reads as TGTGCCAGCAGTTTCATTGGACAGACCGCCCACGAGCAGTACTTC. This chain connects TRBV27 to TRBJ2-7; D possibly corresponds to TRBD1 (6 bases). Deletions cut 3 bases from V and 5 bases from J, with 17 bases between. The germline V gene has CDR1 MNHEY and CDR2 SMNVEV (reference sequence). The CDR3 runs to 15 residues.

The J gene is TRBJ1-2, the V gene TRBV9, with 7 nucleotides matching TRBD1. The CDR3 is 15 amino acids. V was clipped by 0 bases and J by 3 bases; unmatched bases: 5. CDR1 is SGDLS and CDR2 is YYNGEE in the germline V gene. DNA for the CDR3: TGTGCCAGCAGCGTAGCTACAGGGGACCACTATGGCTACACCTTC. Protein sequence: CASSVATGDHYGYTF.

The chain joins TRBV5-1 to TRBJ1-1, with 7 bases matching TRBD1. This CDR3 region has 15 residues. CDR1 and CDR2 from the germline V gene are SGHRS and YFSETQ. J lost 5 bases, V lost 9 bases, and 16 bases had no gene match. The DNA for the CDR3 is TGCGCCACCGGGGCGACTGGGCCAGGGGGGACTGAAGCTTTCTTT. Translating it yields CATGATGPGGTEAFF.

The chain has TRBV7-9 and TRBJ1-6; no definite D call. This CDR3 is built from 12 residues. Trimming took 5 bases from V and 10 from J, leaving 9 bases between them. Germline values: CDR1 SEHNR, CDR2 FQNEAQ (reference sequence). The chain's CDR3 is CASSRDHSPLHF. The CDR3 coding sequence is TGTGCCAGCAGCCGAGATCACTCACCCCTCCACTTT.

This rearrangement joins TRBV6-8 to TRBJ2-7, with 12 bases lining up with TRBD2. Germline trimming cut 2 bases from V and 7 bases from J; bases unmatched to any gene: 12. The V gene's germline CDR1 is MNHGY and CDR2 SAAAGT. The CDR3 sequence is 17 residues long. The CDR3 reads CASSYGGLLAGGGEQYF. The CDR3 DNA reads TGTGCCAGCAGTTACGGGGGACTACTAGCGGGAGGAGGAGAGCAGTACTTC.

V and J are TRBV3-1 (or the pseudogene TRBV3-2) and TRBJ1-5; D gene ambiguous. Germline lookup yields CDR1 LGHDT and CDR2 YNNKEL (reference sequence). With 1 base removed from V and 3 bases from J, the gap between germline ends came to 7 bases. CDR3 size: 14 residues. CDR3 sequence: CASSQAGDNQPQHF. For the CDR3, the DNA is TGTGCCAGCAGCCAAGCGGGAGACAATCAGCCCCAGCATTTT.

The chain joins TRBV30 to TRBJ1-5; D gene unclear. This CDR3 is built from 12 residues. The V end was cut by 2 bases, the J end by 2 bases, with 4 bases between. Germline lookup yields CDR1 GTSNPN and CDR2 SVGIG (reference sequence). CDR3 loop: CAWSRGNQPQHF. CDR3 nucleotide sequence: TGTGCCTGGAGTCGGGGCAATCAGCCCCAGCATTTT.

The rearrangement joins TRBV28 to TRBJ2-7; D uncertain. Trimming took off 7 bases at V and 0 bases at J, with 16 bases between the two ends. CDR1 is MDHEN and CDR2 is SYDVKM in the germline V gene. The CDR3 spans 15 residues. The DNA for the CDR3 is TGTGCCAGCACAACCTCTCGCGGTTCCTCCTACGAGCAGTACTTC. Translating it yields CASTTSRGSSYEQYF. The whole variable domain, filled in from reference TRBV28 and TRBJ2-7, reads DVKVTQSSRYLVKRTGEKVFLECVQDMDHENMFWYRQDPGLGLRLIYFSYDVKMKEKGDIPEGYSVSREKKERFSLILESASTNQTSMYLCASTTSRGSSYEQYFGPGTRLTVT.

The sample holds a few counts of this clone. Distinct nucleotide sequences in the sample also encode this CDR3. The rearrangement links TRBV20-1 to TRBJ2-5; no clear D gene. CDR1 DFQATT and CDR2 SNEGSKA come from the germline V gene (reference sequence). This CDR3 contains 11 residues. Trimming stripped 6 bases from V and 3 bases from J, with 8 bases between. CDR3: CSAQLEETQYF. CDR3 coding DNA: TGCAGTGCACAGCTTGAAGAGACCCAGTACTTC.

CDR3 sequence: CASSLEGQGEKLFF. The CDR3 coding sequence is TGCGCCAGCAGCTTGGAGGGACAGGGGGAAAAACTGTTTTTT. The chain carries TRBV5-1 and TRBJ1-4; TRBD1 matches 10 bases. CDR1 is SGHRS and CDR2 is YFSETQ in the germline V gene. This CDR3 is built from 14 residues. Trimming removed 0 bases from V and 8 bases from J; junction bases left unmatched: 1.

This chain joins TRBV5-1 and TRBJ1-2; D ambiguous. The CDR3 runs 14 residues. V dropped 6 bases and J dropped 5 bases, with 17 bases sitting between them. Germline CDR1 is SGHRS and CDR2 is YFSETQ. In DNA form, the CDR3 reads TGCGCCAGCATCCCATTTTTCGGAGCTTATGGCTACACCTTC. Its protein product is CASIPFFGAYGYTF. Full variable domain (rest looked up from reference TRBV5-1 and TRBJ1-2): KAGVTQTPRYLIKTRGQQVTLSCSPISGHRSVSWYQQTPGQGLQFLFEYFSETQRNKGNFPGRFSGRQFSNSRSEMNVSTLELGDSALYLCASIPFFGAYGYTFGSGTRLTVV.

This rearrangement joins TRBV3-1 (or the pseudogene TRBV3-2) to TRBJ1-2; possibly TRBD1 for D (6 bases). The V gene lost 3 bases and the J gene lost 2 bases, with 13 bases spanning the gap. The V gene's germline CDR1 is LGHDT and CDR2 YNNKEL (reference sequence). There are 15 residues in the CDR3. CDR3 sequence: CASSQIGQLNYGYTF. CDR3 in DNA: TGTGCCAGCAGCCAGATAGGACAGCTAAACTATGGCTACACCTTC.

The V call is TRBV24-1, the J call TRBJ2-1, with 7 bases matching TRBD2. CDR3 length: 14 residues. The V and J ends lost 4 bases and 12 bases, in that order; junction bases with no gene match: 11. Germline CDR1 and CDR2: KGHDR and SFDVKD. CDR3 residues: CATSDPGLVSSQFF. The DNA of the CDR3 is TGTGCCACCAGTGACCCTGGACTAGTCTCGTCGCAGTTCTTC.

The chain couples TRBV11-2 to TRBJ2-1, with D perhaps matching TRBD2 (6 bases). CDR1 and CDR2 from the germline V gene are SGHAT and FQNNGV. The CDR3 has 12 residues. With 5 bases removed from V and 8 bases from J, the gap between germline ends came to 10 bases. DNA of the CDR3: TGTGCCAGCAGCCTGCAGCGGGATGAGCAGTTCTTC. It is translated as CASSLQRDEQFF.

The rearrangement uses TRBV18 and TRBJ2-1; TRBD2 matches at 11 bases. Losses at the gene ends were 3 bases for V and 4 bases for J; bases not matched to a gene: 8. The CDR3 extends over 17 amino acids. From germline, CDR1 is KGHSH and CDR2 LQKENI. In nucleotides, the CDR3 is TGTGCCAGCTCACCTTCTGCCGGGACTAGCGGTTACAATGAGCAGTTCTTC. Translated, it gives CASSPSAGTSGYNEQFF.

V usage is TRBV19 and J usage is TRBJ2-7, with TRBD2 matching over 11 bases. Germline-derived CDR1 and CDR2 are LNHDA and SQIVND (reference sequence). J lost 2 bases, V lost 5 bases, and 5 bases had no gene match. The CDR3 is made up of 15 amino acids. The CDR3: CASSDTSGGAYEQYF. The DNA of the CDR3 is TGTGCCAGTAGTGACACTAGCGGGGGAGCCTACGAGCAGTACTTC.

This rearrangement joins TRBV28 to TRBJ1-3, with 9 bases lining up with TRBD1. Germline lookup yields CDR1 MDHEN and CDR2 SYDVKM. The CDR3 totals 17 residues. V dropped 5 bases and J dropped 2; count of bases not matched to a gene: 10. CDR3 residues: CASSRTWTGAAGNTIYF. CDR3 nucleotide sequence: TGTGCCAGCAGTAGGACCTGGACAGGGGCTGCTGGAAACACCATATATTTT.